This T cell receptor beta chain emerged from a study of Graves' ophthalmopathy and Graves' hyperthyroidism. In regard to this clonotype: One junction end disagrees with the germline gene, perhaps due to a read error.

RNA transcripts yielded amplified TCR beta CDR3 regions. Following a first-round RT-PCR that used HTBI primers, a second-round multiplex PCR was carried out. TCRdb re-derived calls from the multiplex PCR reads in MiXCR, one entry per CDR3 protein. The repertoire has some 48,000 distinct CDR3 sequences, about 50% of them found once; the top ten carry around 25%. CDR3 length equals 14 residues. The V gene's germline CDR1 is SNHLY and CDR2 FYNNEI. The sequence derives from an adult man with Graves' ophthalmopathy. Sequencing was carried out using peripheral blood. This sequence joins TRBV2 and TRBJ2-7; D possibly corresponds to TRBD2 (5 bases). In DNA, the CDR3 is TGTGCCAGCAGTCGTTCGCTAGCCCTATACGAGCAGCACTTC. Translation gives CASSRSLALYEQHF.